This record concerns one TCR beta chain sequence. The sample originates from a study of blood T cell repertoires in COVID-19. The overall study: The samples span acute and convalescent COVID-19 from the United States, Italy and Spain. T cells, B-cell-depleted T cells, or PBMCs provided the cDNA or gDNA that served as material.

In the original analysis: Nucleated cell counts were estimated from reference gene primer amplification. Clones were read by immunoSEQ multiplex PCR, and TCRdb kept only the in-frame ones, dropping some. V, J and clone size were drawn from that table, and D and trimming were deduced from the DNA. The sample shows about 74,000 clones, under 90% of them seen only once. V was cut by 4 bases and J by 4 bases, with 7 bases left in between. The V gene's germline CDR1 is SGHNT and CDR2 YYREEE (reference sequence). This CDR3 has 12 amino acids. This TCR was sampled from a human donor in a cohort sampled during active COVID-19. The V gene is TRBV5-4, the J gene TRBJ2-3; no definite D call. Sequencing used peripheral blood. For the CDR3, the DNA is TGTGCCAGCAGCCTAAGCTCAGATACGCAGTATTTT. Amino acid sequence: CASSLSSDTQYF.